Shown below are 10 T cell receptor beta chains from a single sample sequenced in a study of cytomegalovirus exposure and HLA in healthy donors. PCR primers comprised 60 Vbeta and 13 Jbeta primers. Sequencing was performed with immunoSEQ multiplex PCR; in TCRdb, only in-frame clones are kept and a portion is missing. The table includes approximately 93,000 clones, about 78% detected once. Material: PBMCs. These receptors were taken from a woman between 35 and 50 years old in good health and CMV-seronegative.

The chain carries TRBV19 and TRBJ2-3; TRBD1 matches 8 bases. V lost 4 bases, J lost 3 bases, and 6 bases stayed unmatched. The CDR3 sequence is 15 residues long. CDR1 LNHDA and CDR2 SQIVND come from the germline V gene (reference sequence). The CDR3 protein is CASSTGTGETDTQYF. CDR3 in DNA: TGTGCCAGTAGTACGGGGACAGGTGAGACAGATACGCAGTATTTT.

The genes are TRBV28 and TRBJ1-2, with a possible D match to TRBD1 (5 bases). The CDR3 is 13 residues long. CDR1 is MDHEN, CDR2 SYDVKM, per germline. V lost 11 bases, J lost 4 bases, and 17 bases lay in between. The CDR3 loop is CAGWGGSSYGYTF. CDR3 sequence (DNA): TGTGCCGGCTGGGGGGGATCAAGCTATGGCTACACCTTC.

The V call is TRBV6-6, the J call TRBJ2-1; 7 bases agree with TRBD2. Germline CDR1 reads MNHNY; CDR2 reads SVGAGI (reference sequence). The CDR3 loop spans 15 amino acids. With 5 bases clipped from V and 2 bases from J, the junction kept 6 bases outside the gene matches. The CDR3 protein is CASSERGRPYNEQFF. The CDR3 coding sequence is TGTGCCAGCAGTGAGCGGGGTAGACCCTACAATGAGCAGTTCTTC.

This chain links TRBV28 with TRBJ2-3, with 8 positions matching TRBD2. The germline V gene encodes CDR1 MDHEN and CDR2 SYDVKM. J gave up 6 bases and V 6 bases, and 5 bases lay outside the gene matches. This CDR3 comprises 13 residues. CDR3 DNA sequence: TGTGCCAGCAGACTTAGCGGGGAGGATACGCAGTATTTT. Its protein is CASRLSGEDTQYF.

This rearrangement joins TRBV27 to TRBJ2-4, with a possible D match to TRBD2 (6 bases). The germline CDR1 and CDR2 sequences are MNHEY and SMNVEV (reference sequence). The CDR3 consists of 16 residues. V was pared by 1 base and J by 8 bases, with 18 bases between. CDR3 region: CASSLWWGDSRDIQYF. Here the CDR3 DNA reads TGTGCCAGCAGTTTATGGTGGGGGGACTCGAGAGACATTCAGTACTTC.

CDR3 amino acids: CAWSGSTGGRQPQHF. The CDR3 nucleotides read TGTGCCTGGAGTGGCTCAACAGGGGGCAGACAGCCCCAGCATTTT. This chain links TRBV30 with TRBJ1-5; 9 positions match TRBD1. CDR1 GTSNPN and CDR2 SVGIG come from the germline V gene (reference sequence). V gave up 1 base and J gave up 7 bases; unmatched junction bases: 8. This CDR3 is built from 15 residues. Variable domain in full (rest from reference TRBV30 and TRBJ1-5): SQTIHQWPATLVQPVGSPLSLECTVEGTSNPNLYWYRQAAGRGLQLLFYSVGIGQISSEVPQNLSASRPQDRQFILSSKKLLLSDSGFYLCAWSGSTGGRQPQHFGDGTRLSIL.

The chain carries TRBV5-1 and TRBJ2-3; D is possibly TRBD2 (5 bases). The CDR3 sequence is 14 residues long. V was pared by 2 bases and J by 3 bases, with 10 bases between. CDR1 is SGHRS and CDR2 is YFSETQ in the germline V gene. The CDR3, as DNA: TGCGCCAGCAGCTTTTGGGAGAAGACAGATACGCAGTATTTT. Amino acid sequence: CASSFWEKTDTQYF.

This clone was found a few times. The rearrangement links TRBV9 to TRBJ1-4, with D tentatively TRBD1 (5 bases). Germline V lookup: CDR1 SGDLS, CDR2 YYNGEE. CDR3 length equals 14 residues. The V and J ends lost 4 bases and 7 bases respectively, with 14 bases between them. In nucleotides, the CDR3 is TGTGCCAGCAGCCCCCCGGGGGGGAGTGAAAAACTGTTTTTT. It codes for CASSPPGGSEKLFF.

The chain employs TRBV15 and TRBJ2-1; 12 positions agree with TRBD2. In germline, CDR1 is LNHNV, CDR2 YYDKDF (reference sequence). The CDR3 length is 19 residues. V was pared by 1 base and J by 0 bases, with 7 bases of the junction left unmatched. CDR3 in amino acids: CATSRAGLAGRSSYNEQFF. CDR3 nucleotide sequence: TGTGCCACCAGCAGAGCTGGACTAGCGGGAAGGAGCTCCTACAATGAGCAGTTCTTC.

The chain recombines TRBV25-1 with TRBJ1-2, with 8 bases that match TRBD1. This CDR3 is 16 amino acids long. Trimming removed 3 bases from V and 5 bases from J; junction bases left unmatched: 11. CDR1 is MGHDK and CDR2 is SYGVNS in the germline V gene. The CDR3 spells CASSEVRAGQAYGYTF. The CDR3 DNA is TGTGCCAGCAGTGAGGTACGTGCGGGACAGGCGTATGGCTACACCTTC.